Listed here are 18 T cell receptor beta chains from one sample, sequenced in a study of T cell changes during pregnancy in multiple sclerosis. Some clones are missing from TCRdb's copy, which holds only in-frame ones; the method was immunoSEQ multiplex PCR. The table records around 52,000 clones, 92% of them present only once. The sample consisted of CD4+ T cells from peripheral blood mononuclear cells, taken in the second trimester of pregnancy. The receptor set was obtained from a female donor with multiple sclerosis, enrolled in a pregnancy study.

The genes are TRBV7-9 and TRBJ2-1; 9 bases match TRBD1. V was pared by 3 bases and J by 9 bases, with 6 bases of the junction left unmatched. Per germline, CDR1 SEHNR and CDR2 FQNEAQ (reference sequence). The CDR3 is made up of 14 amino acids. CDR3 nucleotides: TGTGCCAGCAGCTTTGGGGGACAGGGCGTTGAGCAGTTCTTC. Translated, it gives CASSFGGQGVEQFF.

The chain recombines TRBV30 with TRBJ1-1; TRBD1 is a possible D gene (5 bases). Germline-derived CDR1 and CDR2 are GTSNPN and SVGIG (reference sequence). Trimming took off 4 bases at V and 4 bases at J, with 19 bases between the two ends. The CDR3 loop spans 15 amino acids. The CDR3, as DNA: TGTGCCTGGATCGGGGGGTCCTCTAGGCCCACTGAAGCTTTCTTT. Amino acid sequence: CAWIGGSSRPTEAFF.

The rearrangement joins TRBV5-1 to TRBJ2-5; TRBD2 matches at 10 bases. The ends lost 0 bases at V and 5 bases at J; junction bases unmatched: 7. This CDR3 region has 16 residues. Germline CDR1 reads SGHRS; CDR2 reads YFSETQ. CDR3 protein: CASSLGASGGGETQYF. CDR3 in DNA: TGCGCCAGCAGCTTGGGGGCTAGCGGGGGCGGGGAGACCCAGTACTTC.

The V gene is TRBV14, the J gene TRBJ1-5; D uncertain. With 0 bases removed from V and 7 bases from J, the gap between germline ends came to 7 bases. CDR3 length: 13 residues. Per the germline V gene, CDR1 is SGHDN and CDR2 is FVKESK. The CDR3 here is CASSQERGQPQHF. The CDR3 DNA sequence: TGTGCCAGCAGCCAAGAACGAGGCCAGCCCCAGCATTTT.

This sequence joins TRBV6-1 and TRBJ1-2; TRBD1 might be the D (5 bases). The germline V gene encodes CDR1 MNHNS and CDR2 SASEGT. Trimming pared 4 bases from V and 4 bases from J, leaving 13 bases between. CDR3 length equals 14 residues. CDR3 bases: TGTGCCAGCAGTGTACAGGAGTACGTCTATGGCTACACCTTC. Protein: CASSVQEYVYGYTF.

The chain carries TRBV27 and TRBJ2-7; TRBD2 is a possible D gene (5 bases). Germline lookup yields CDR1 MNHEY and CDR2 SMNVEV (reference sequence). Trimming removed 1 base at V and 3 bases at J, with 16 bases between. The CDR3 runs to 16 residues. The CDR3 region has the DNA TGTGCCAGCAGTTTATTCGGACTCGCTGAGGGCTACGAGCAGTACTTC. Its protein is CASSLFGLAEGYEQYF.

CDR3 region: CASSLRSGELFF. The CDR3 coding sequence is TGTGCCAGCAGCCTACGGAGTGGGGAGCTGTTTTTT. The V gene is TRBV4-2, the J gene TRBJ2-2, with D hard to call. The germline V gene has CDR1 LGHNA and CDR2 YNFKEQ. The CDR3 consists of 12 residues. Trimming left V 4 bases short and J 8 bases short, with 8 bases between.

This chain connects TRBV28 to TRBJ1-5; TRBD1 is a possible D gene (5 bases). Trimming took off 6 bases at V and 3 bases at J, with 12 bases between the two ends. This CDR3 is 14 amino acids long. Germline CDR1 reads MDHEN; CDR2 reads SYDVKM. CDR3 in amino acids: CASSRGRNNQPQHF. CDR3 bases: TGTGCCAGCAGCCGGGGGAGGAACAATCAGCCCCAGCATTTT.

V usage is TRBV15 and J usage is TRBJ1-4; TRBD1 aligns across 8 bases. The CDR3 is 17 amino acids. V was pared by 3 bases and J by 10 bases, with 16 bases of the junction left unmatched. Germline CDR1 LNHNV, CDR2 YYDKDF (reference sequence). Here the CDR3 DNA reads TGTGCCACCAGCAGTCTAGCAGGGGGCGATGGGGTAGGAAAACTGTTTTTT. This encodes CATSSLAGGDGVGKLFF.

The chain has TRBV18 and TRBJ1-2; D unresolved. V gave up 5 bases and J gave up 9 bases, with 13 bases separating them. Germline V lookup: CDR1 KGHSH, CDR2 LQKENI. This CDR3 region has 12 residues. The DNA of the CDR3 is TGTGCCAGCTCAGAGGATCGCAGCAGCTACACCTTC. Its protein product is CASSEDRSSYTF.

This chain uses TRBV7-3 with TRBJ2-3; possibly TRBD1 for D (5 bases). The CDR3 spans 12 residues. V was trimmed by 4 bases and J by 8 bases, leaving 10 bases between them. Germline V lookup: CDR1 SGHTA, CDR2 FQGTGA. The CDR3 protein is CASSSIRGTQYF. The CDR3 region has the DNA TGTGCCAGCAGCTCCATAAGGGGTACGCAGTATTTT.

DNA for the CDR3: TGTGCCAGCAGTGAAGCGCCGGTCTTGAACACTGAAGCTTTCTTT. It yields the protein CASSEAPVLNTEAFF. The gene calls are TRBV6-1 and TRBJ1-1; no clear D gene. Germline CDR1 reads MNHNS; CDR2 reads SASEGT. The V and J ends lost 0 bases and 0 bases respectively, with 8 bases between them. There are 15 residues in the CDR3.

The chain uses TRBV5-6 and TRBJ2-2, with D possibly TRBD1 on 6 matching bases. Trimming removed 5 bases at V and 7 bases at J, with 12 bases between. The CDR3 totals 13 residues. Germline assignment: CDR1 SGHDT and CDR2 YYEEEE. Written as DNA, the CDR3 is TGTGCCAGCAGGTACAGGGAATACGGGGAGCTGTTTTTT. Translated: CASRYREYGELFF.

DNA for the CDR3: TGTGCCAGTAGTATGACGGGGGGTCCCATGAACACTGAAGCTTTCTTT. Translation gives CASSMTGGPMNTEAFF. This chain uses TRBV19 with TRBJ1-1, with D tentatively TRBD1 (5 bases). The CDR3 contains 16 residues. Germline values: CDR1 LNHDA, CDR2 SQIVND (reference sequence). Trimming pared 3 bases from V and 0 bases from J, leaving 14 bases between.

This clone was detected only once. The chain combines TRBV19 with TRBJ2-7, with D possibly TRBD2 on 5 matching bases. The CDR3 spans 12 residues. The V and J ends lost 6 bases and 6 bases respectively, with 12 bases between them. CDR1 and CDR2 (germline): LNHDA, SQIVND (reference sequence). The CDR3: CASSLGRGEQYF. Here the CDR3 DNA reads TGTGCCAGTAGCCTAGGACGGGGCGAGCAGTACTTC. Full variable domain (missing parts from reference TRBV19 and TRBJ2-7): DGGITQSPKYLFRKEGQNVTLSCEQNLNHDAMYWYRQDPGQGLRLIYYSQIVNDFQKGDIAEGYSVSREKKESFPLTVTSAQKNPTAFYLCASSLGRGEQYFGPGTRLTVT.

The V gene is TRBV2, the J gene TRBJ1-6, with 9 bases that match TRBD1. V trimming: 2 bases; J trimming: 7 bases; junction bases outside the gene matches: 9. There are 17 residues in the CDR3. CDR1 is SNHLY, CDR2 FYNNEI, per germline. CDR3: CASSERSWTGENSPLHF. CDR3 nucleotides: TGTGCCAGCAGTGAAAGGTCTTGGACAGGGGAAAATTCACCCCTCCACTTT.

V is TRBV5-1 and J is TRBJ2-7; D perhaps matches TRBD2 (6 bases). This CDR3 region has 14 residues. Deletions cut 3 bases from V and 5 bases from J, with 15 bases between. CDR1 and CDR2 from the germline V gene are SGHRS and YFSETQ. CDR3 residues: CASSWGDWGNEQYF. The CDR3 coding sequence is TGCGCCAGCAGCTGGGGGGACTGGGGGAACGAGCAGTACTTC.

The gene calls are TRBV11-1 and TRBJ2-7; TRBD2 aligns across 8 bases. Losses at the gene ends were 2 bases for V and 3 bases for J; bases not matched to a gene: 6. The CDR3 consists of 15 residues. The germline V gene has CDR1 SGHAT and CDR2 FQDESV (reference sequence). The CDR3 reads CASSLLPGGNYEQYF. Here the CDR3 DNA reads TGTGCCAGCAGCTTACTCCCGGGAGGGAACTACGAGCAGTACTTC.